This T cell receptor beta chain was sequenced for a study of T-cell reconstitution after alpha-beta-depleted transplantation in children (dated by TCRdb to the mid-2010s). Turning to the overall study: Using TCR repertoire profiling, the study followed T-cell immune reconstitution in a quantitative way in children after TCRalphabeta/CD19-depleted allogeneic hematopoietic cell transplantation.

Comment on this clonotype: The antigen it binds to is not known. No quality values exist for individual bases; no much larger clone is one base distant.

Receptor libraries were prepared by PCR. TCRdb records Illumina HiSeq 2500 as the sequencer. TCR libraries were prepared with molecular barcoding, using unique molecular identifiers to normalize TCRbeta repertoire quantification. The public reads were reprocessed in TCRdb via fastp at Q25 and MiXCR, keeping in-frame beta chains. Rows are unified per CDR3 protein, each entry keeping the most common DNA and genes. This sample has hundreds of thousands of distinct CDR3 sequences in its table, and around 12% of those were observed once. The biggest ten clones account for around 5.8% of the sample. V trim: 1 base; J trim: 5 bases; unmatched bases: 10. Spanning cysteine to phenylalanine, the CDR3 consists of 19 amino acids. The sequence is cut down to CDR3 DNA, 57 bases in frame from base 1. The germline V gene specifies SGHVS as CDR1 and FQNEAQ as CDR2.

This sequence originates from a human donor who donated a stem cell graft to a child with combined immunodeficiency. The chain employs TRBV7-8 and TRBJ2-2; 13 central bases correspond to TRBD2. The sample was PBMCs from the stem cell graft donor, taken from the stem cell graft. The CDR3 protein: CASSLDPLAGGPRTGELFF. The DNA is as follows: TGTGCCAGCAGCTTAGACCCACTAGCGGGGGGGCCTCGGACCGGGGAGCTGTTTTTT.